The next 12 T cell receptor beta chains were all read from a single sample in a study of T cells expressing NK-cell markers (dated by TCRdb to about 2020). Libraries were made using 5' RACE. The instrument given in TCRdb is Illumina HiSeq 2000. One entry per CDR3 protein sequence results from the TCRdb reprocessing of the reads, with DNA left out. This sample's clone table shows fewer than 400,000 distinct CDR3 sequences. Approximately 12% of the sample rests with the top ten. Sequenced material: blood T cells: a sorted CD56 or NKG2C T cell subset, CD4+ or CD8+ T cells, or bulk PBMC T cells (not recorded which). The receptors come from a woman aged 45-65 years in good health. Donor details come from another sample of the same person, matched by shared clones.

The V call is TRBV7-6, the J call TRBJ2-1; no DNA is available, so the TRBD2 call from TCRdb remains unchecked. CDR1 is SGHVS and CDR2 is FNYEAQ in the germline V gene. The CDR3 length is 15 residues. The CDR3 sequence is CASSLVRGRRNEQFF.

V and J are TRBV20-1 and TRBJ2-2. Looked up from germline, CDR1 is DFQATT and CDR2 is SNEGSKA (reference sequence). The CDR3 covers 15 residues. CDR3 in amino acids: CSARDRHLNTGELFF.

V gene TRBV7-2 combines with J gene TRBJ2-1; TCRdb gives TRBD2 as the D gene, but with no DNA this cannot be confirmed. Per the germline V gene, CDR1 is SGHTA and CDR2 is FQGNSA. The CDR3 length is 11 residues. This chain's CDR3 is CASSRGGEQFF.

The chain has TRBV10-1 and TRBJ2-5; absent DNA, TCRdb's TRBD2 call cannot be checked. The CDR3 runs to 14 residues. Germline V lookup: CDR1 WNHNN, CDR2 SYGVQD (reference sequence). CDR3 amino acids: CASSDGTRRETQYF.

This chain joins TRBV27 and TRBJ2-3; with no DNA, the TCRdb D assignment of TRBD2 cannot be verified. CDR1 and CDR2 (germline): MNHEY, SMNVEV (reference sequence). CDR3 size: 15 residues. The CDR3 reads CASSSAGGPTDTQYF.

V and J are TRBV11-3 and TRBJ2-1; the D call from TCRdb, TRBD2, cannot be confirmed without DNA. The CDR3 sequence is 15 residues long. Germline V gives CDR1 SGHNT, CDR2 YENEEA. The CDR3 is CASSLIAGVGNEQFF. Based on the CDR3 plus reference TRBV11-3 and TRBJ2-1, the full variable domain is EAGVVQSPRYKIIEKKQPVAFWCNPISGHNTLYWYLQNLGQGPELLIRYENEEAVDDSQLPKDRFSAERLKGVDSTLKIQPAELGDSAVYLCASSLIAGVGNEQFFGPGTRLTVL.

The J gene is TRBJ1-5, the V gene TRBV12-3 or TRBV12-4. The CDR3 is made up of 14 amino acids. CDR3 region: CASSLEQPNQPQHF.

The chain carries TRBV15 and TRBJ1-2; TCRdb picks TRBD1, but there is no DNA to check that call. Per germline, CDR1 LNHNV and CDR2 YYDKDF (reference sequence). There are 15 residues in the CDR3. CDR3 amino acids: CATSRPGQGARRYTF.

This chain links TRBV12-3 or TRBV12-4 with TRBJ2-1; the TRBD2 assignment by TCRdb is unverifiable without DNA. The CDR3 covers 18 residues. The CDR3 loop is CASSTGTSGRGSYNEQFF.

The CDR3 is CASSFAGTGGFGTGELFF. This chain connects TRBV5-1 to TRBJ2-2; TCRdb lists TRBD1, though no DNA is available to test this call. The CDR3 consists of 18 residues. Germline CDR1 SGHRS, CDR2 YFSETQ.

This chain joins TRBV19 and TRBJ1-1. The V gene's germline CDR1 is LNHDA and CDR2 SQIVND (reference sequence). This CDR3 has 12 residues. The CDR3 sequence: CASSMVRTTAFF.

The J gene is TRBJ2-1, the V gene TRBV6-5; the D call from TCRdb, TRBD2, cannot be confirmed without DNA. The CDR3 runs to 11 residues. The germline V gene has CDR1 MNHEY and CDR2 SVGAGI. The CDR3 reads CASSYGLARFF.